The 12 T cell receptor beta chains below come from one sample, sequenced in a study of CD8 T cells in ankylosing spondylitis. Study outcomes and limitations: A motif of roughly eight highly homologous TCR beta variants was seen as apparently characteristic of ankylosing spondylitis blood.

TCRdb re-analysed the 5' RACE reads in MiXCR, keeping a single row per CDR3 protein. The sample lists some 840,000 distinct CDR3 sequences; 12% were seen once. These TCRs' antigens remain unknown. Material for sequencing was blood, either unsorted or a sorted T cell fraction (not recorded which). Source of these receptors: a male donor with ankylosing spondylitis.

The chain couples TRBV20-1 to TRBJ1-5; weak D call: TRBD1 (5 bases). Trimming removed 8 bases at V and 6 bases at J, with 20 bases between. This CDR3 is 14 amino acids long. The germline gives CDR1 DFQATT, CDR2 SNEGSKA (reference sequence). CDR3 region: CSKGRAGTLQPQHF. CDR3 coding DNA: TGCAGTAAGGGTAGAGCAGGGACGCTTCAGCCCCAGCATTTT.

J is TRBJ2-4 and V is TRBV6-6; D is unclear. Trimming pared 6 bases from V and 9 bases from J, leaving 12 bases between. Germline CDR1 MNHNY, CDR2 SVGAGI (reference sequence). This CDR3 is built from 12 residues. CDR3 DNA: TGTGCCAGCAGGGCAGGTTTGGGCATTCAGTACTTC. Protein: CASRAGLGIQYF.

The chain links TRBV20-1 to TRBJ2-3; TRBD2 is a possible D gene (6 bases). The CDR3 loop spans 15 amino acids. Per germline, CDR1 DFQATT and CDR2 SNEGSKA (reference sequence). V was trimmed by 0 bases and J by 6 bases, leaving 16 bases between them. CDR3 protein: CSARDPRTRGDTQYF. DNA for the CDR3: TGCAGTGCTAGAGACCCCAGGACCCGGGGGGATACGCAGTATTTT.

This clonotype was seen ten or more times. The chain joins TRBV20-1 to TRBJ2-7; D perhaps matches TRBD1 (5 bases). Germline loops: CDR1 DFQATT, CDR2 SNEGSKA (reference sequence). CDR3 length: 13 residues. V lost 0 bases and J 3 bases, leaving 9 bases between the germline ends. This chain's CDR3 is CSARDYRSYEQYF. DNA of the CDR3: TGCAGTGCTAGAGATTACAGGAGCTACGAGCAGTACTTC.

The J gene is TRBJ2-6, the V gene TRBV18, with 7 bases identical to TRBD1. The V segment lost 5 bases and the J segment 9 bases; nucleotides outside the gene matches: 10. Germline V lookup: CDR1 KGHSH, CDR2 LQKENI. The CDR3 runs to 15 residues. The CDR3 DNA is TGTGCCAGCTCAGGCGACAGGGCGGGCGTCAACGTCCTGACTTTC. Encoded protein: CASSGDRAGVNVLTF.

There are many counts of this clonotype. One junction end disagrees with the germline gene, perhaps due to a read error. The chain combines TRBV7-2 with TRBJ2-3, with D perhaps matching TRBD2 (5 bases). The CDR3 covers 14 residues. Germline V gene lookup returns CDR1 SGHTA and CDR2 FQGNSA. The DNA of the CDR3 is TGCGCCAGCAGCCCGCTCTCTAGCACGGATACGCAGTATTTT. Encoded protein: CASSPLSSTDTQYF.

This clonotype has just a few counts. This chain uses TRBV18 with TRBJ1-1, with 7 positions matching TRBD1. V was pared by 2 bases and J by 3 bases, with 9 bases of the junction left unmatched. This CDR3 is built from 16 residues. Germline V gene sequence: CDR1 KGHSH, CDR2 LQKENI. The CDR3: CASSPNPNRGYTEAFF. In nucleotides, the CDR3 is TGTGCCAGCTCACCAAACCCAAACAGGGGTTACACTGAAGCTTTCTTT.

This clonotype was picked up many times. The chain employs TRBV29-1 and TRBJ2-7; 15 bases are a match to TRBD2. The CDR3 is 17 amino acids. The V and J ends lost 4 bases and 2 bases, in that order; junction bases with no gene match: 9. Germline V gene sequence: CDR1 SQVTM, CDR2 ANQGSEA. Written as DNA, the CDR3 is TGCAGCGTTGGCACAGGACTAGCGGGAGGGGGGGCCTACGAGCAGTACTTC. Amino acid sequence: CSVGTGLAGGGAYEQYF.

This clonotype has a handful of counts. The chain couples TRBV6-1 to TRBJ1-6, with 7 bases aligning to TRBD1. The CDR3 extends over 17 amino acids. V gave up 4 bases and J gave up 0 bases; unmatched junction bases: 6. The germline V gene encodes CDR1 MNHNS and CDR2 SASEGT. The CDR3 DNA is TGTGCCAGCAGTGCCGACAGGGCAAGCTCCTATAATTCACCCCTCCACTTT. Translating gives CASSADRASSYNSPLHF.

This clonotype was counted a few times. V and J are TRBV4-2 and TRBJ1-3; 9 nucleotides match TRBD1. Looked up from germline, CDR1 is LGHNA and CDR2 is YNFKEQ. The trim removed 1 base at V and 7 bases at J, leaving 5 bases unmatched. This CDR3 is built from 15 residues. CDR3 DNA: TGTGCCAGCAGCCAAGCAGGGACAGGGAGGAACACCATATATTTT. It codes for CASSQAGTGRNTIYF.

V gene TRBV18 combines with J gene TRBJ1-5, with unresolved D. The V end lost 3 bases, the J end lost 2 bases, and 14 bases lay between the germline ends. The CDR3 runs 16 residues. Looked up from germline, CDR1 is KGHSH and CDR2 is LQKENI. CDR3 coding DNA: TGTGCCAGCTCACCTGAAAGGGTAAACGGCAATCAGCCCCAGCATTTT. Its translation is CASSPERVNGNQPQHF.

This clonotype showed up many times. The chain combines TRBV20-1 with TRBJ2-1, with D perhaps matching TRBD1 or TRBD2 (5 bases each). Germline V gene lookup returns CDR1 DFQATT and CDR2 SNEGSKA (reference sequence). The V and J ends lost 7 bases and 3 bases respectively, with 10 bases between them. The CDR3 length is 12 residues. In DNA, the CDR3 is TGCAGTGTAAGGGACCGCTACAATGAGCAGTTCTTC. Translation gives CSVRDRYNEQFF.